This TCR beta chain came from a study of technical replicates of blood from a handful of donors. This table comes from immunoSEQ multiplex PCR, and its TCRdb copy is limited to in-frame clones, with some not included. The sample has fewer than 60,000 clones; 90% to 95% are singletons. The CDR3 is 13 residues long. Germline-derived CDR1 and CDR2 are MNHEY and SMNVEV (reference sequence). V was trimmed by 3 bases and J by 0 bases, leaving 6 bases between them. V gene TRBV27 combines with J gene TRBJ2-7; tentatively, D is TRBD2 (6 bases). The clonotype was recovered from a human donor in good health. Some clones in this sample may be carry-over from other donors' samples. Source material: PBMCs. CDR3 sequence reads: CASSLRGSYEQYF. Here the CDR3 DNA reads TGTGCCAGCAGTTTGCGGGGCTCCTACGAGCAGTACTTC.